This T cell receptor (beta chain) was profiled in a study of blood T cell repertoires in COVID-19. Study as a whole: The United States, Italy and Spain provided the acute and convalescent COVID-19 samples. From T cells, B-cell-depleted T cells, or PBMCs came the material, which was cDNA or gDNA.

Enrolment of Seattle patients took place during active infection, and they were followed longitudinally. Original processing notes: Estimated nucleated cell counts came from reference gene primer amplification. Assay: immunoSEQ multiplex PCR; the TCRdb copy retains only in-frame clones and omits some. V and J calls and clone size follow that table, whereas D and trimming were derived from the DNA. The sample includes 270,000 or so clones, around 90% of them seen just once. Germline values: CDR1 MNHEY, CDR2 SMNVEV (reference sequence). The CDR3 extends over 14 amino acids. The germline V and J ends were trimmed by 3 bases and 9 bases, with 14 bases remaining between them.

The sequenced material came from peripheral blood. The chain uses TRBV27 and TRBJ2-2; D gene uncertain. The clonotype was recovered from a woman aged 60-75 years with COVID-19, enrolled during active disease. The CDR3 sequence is CASSFIPSTRELFF. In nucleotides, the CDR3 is TGTGCCAGCAGTTTTATCCCTAGTACCAGGGAGCTGTTTTTT.